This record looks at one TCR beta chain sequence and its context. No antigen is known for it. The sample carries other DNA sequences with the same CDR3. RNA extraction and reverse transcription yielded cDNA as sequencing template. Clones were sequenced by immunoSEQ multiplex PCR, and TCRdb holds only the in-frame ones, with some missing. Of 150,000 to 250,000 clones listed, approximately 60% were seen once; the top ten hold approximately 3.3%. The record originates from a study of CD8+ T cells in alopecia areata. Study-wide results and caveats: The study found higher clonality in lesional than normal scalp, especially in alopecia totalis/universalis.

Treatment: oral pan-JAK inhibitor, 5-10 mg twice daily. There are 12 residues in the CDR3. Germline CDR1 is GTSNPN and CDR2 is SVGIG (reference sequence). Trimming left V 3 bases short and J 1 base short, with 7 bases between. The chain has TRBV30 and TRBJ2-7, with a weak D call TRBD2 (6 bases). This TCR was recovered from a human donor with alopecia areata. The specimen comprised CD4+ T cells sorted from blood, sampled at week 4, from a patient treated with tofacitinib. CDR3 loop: CAWSGGSYEQYF. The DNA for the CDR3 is TGTGCCTGGAGCGGGGGATCCTACGAGCAGTACTTC.